Below, 28 T cell receptor beta chains from the same sample are listed, as sequenced in a study of immune evolution from preneoplasia to lung adenocarcinoma. Clones were read by immunoSEQ multiplex PCR, and TCRdb kept only the in-frame ones, dropping some. The repertoire consists of about 8,000 clones, with approximately 78% occurring once and the leading ten covering approximately 8%. Sequenced: FFPE adjacent normal lung tissue. These TCRs come from a person aged 70 to 85 with lung adenocarcinoma.

The rearrangement uses TRBV19 and TRBJ1-2; D is perhaps TRBD1 (5 bases). Trimming took 6 bases from V and 8 from J, leaving 16 bases between them. The germline V gene encodes CDR1 LNHDA and CDR2 SQIVND (reference sequence). The CDR3 has 13 amino acids. In nucleotides, the CDR3 is TGTGCCAGTAGCCTCAGGGAGAGAGGCGGCTACACCTTC. Amino acid sequence: CASSLRERGGYTF.

The chain is built from TRBV2 and TRBJ1-1, with D possibly matching TRBD1 (5 bases). CDR1 SNHLY and CDR2 FYNNEI come from the germline V gene. Trimming took off 7 bases at V and 1 base at J, with 13 bases between the two ends. CDR3 size: 14 residues. The CDR3: CASIPGLSNTEAFF. In DNA, the CDR3 is TGTGCCAGCATTCCGGGACTGTCGAACACTGAAGCTTTCTTT.

Here the CDR3 reads CASSLDGGDGAFF. The CDR3 nucleotides are TGTGCCAGCAGCTTAGATGGGGGTGATGGAGCTTTCTTT. V usage is TRBV7-9 and J usage is TRBJ1-1, with D possibly TRBD1 on 5 matching bases. V was pared by 1 base and J by 10 bases, with 13 bases between. Germline V gives CDR1 SEHNR, CDR2 FQNEAQ (reference sequence). This CDR3 spans 13 amino acids.

The V call is TRBV19, the J call TRBJ1-1; TRBD1 is a possible D gene (6 bases). The CDR3 loop spans 14 amino acids. V shed 8 bases and J shed 3 bases, with 16 bases lying between them. Germline V gene sequence: CDR1 LNHDA, CDR2 SQIVND (reference sequence). The CDR3 sequence: CASRLGGADTEAFF. CDR3 bases: TGTGCCAGTCGTCTCGGGGGCGCGGACACTGAAGCTTTCTTT. Variable domain in full (rest from reference TRBV19 and TRBJ1-1): DGGITQSPKYLFRKEGQNVTLSCEQNLNHDAMYWYRQDPGQGLRLIYYSQIVNDFQKGDIAEGYSVSREKKESFPLTVTSAQKNPTAFYLCASRLGGADTEAFFGQGTRLTVV.

V is TRBV7-3 and J is TRBJ1-1; no reliable D call. This CDR3 is built from 14 residues. Between the trimmed V and J ends, which lost 1 base and 4 bases, there was a span of 10 bases. Germline V gene lookup returns CDR1 SGHTA and CDR2 FQGTGA. CDR3: CASSLNALTTEAFF. The CDR3 DNA follows: TGTGCCAGCAGCTTAAATGCCCTAACCACTGAAGCTTTCTTT.

The J gene is TRBJ2-2, the V gene TRBV30, with 12 bases lining up with TRBD2. CDR3 length equals 13 residues. V shed 4 bases, J shed 6 bases, and the junction held 0 bases outside the gene matches. The germline V gene has CDR1 GTSNPN and CDR2 SVGIG (reference sequence). CDR3 sequence: CAWTSGGAGELFF. DNA for the CDR3: TGTGCCTGGACTAGCGGGGGGGCCGGGGAGCTGTTTTTT.

The J gene is TRBJ1-2, the V gene TRBV5-6; D possibly corresponds to TRBD1 (5 bases). The CDR3 covers 14 residues. V lost 4 bases and J 8 bases, leaving 18 bases between the germline ends. Germline V gene lookup returns CDR1 SGHDT and CDR2 YYEEEE. The CDR3 bases are TGTGCCAGCAGCCTTCCCTATTCGGGGCGCGGCTACACCTTC. Protein product: CASSLPYSGRGYTF.

Of note for this clone: This sample includes further DNA sequences coding for the same CDR3. This chain joins TRBV4-1 and TRBJ2-2; D possibly corresponds to TRBD1 (5 bases). This CDR3 spans 15 amino acids. The V gene's germline CDR1 is MGHRA and CDR2 YSYEKL. V was trimmed by 1 base and J by 1 base, leaving 7 bases between them. As DNA, the CDR3 is TGCGCCAGCAGCCAAGCTGACAGGAACACCGGGGAGCTGTTTTTT. Protein product: CASSQADRNTGELFF.

CDR3 protein: CASSLMGQGTGELFF. DNA for the CDR3: TGTGCCAGCAGCTTGATGGGACAGGGCACCGGGGAGCTGTTTTTT. V is TRBV5-6 and J is TRBJ2-2; TRBD1 agrees at 9 bases. Germline CDR1 is SGHDT and CDR2 is YYEEEE. This CDR3 has 15 amino acids. Losses at the gene ends were 1 base for V and 4 bases for J; bases not matched to a gene: 2.

The chain is built from TRBV2 and TRBJ2-5, with D perhaps matching TRBD1 (6 bases). The V end lost 7 bases, the J end lost 5 bases, and 14 bases lay between the germline ends. This CDR3 comprises 13 residues. Germline assignment: CDR1 SNHLY and CDR2 FYNNEI. For the CDR3, the DNA is TGTGCCAGCAATACAGGGTGGCGGGAGACCCAGTACTTC. It translates to CASNTGWRETQYF.

J is TRBJ1-1 and V is TRBV9; unclear D gene. V gave up 1 base and J gave up 1 base, with 5 bases separating them. There are 13 residues in the CDR3. Germline V CDR1 and CDR2: SGDLS, YYNGEE. The CDR3 reads CASSVKGNTEAFF. The CDR3 DNA reads TGTGCCAGCAGCGTAAAGGGGAACACTGAAGCTTTCTTT.

The rearrangement joins TRBV9 to TRBJ1-1, with TRBD1 identical over 11 bases. CDR3 length: 15 residues. V shed 3 bases, J shed 11 bases, and the junction held 12 bases outside the gene matches. Germline V lookup: CDR1 SGDLS, CDR2 YYNGEE. As DNA, the CDR3 is TGTGCCAGCAGCGATTCTTGGACAGGGGGCTCGGGGGCTTTCTTT. It codes for CASSDSWTGGSGAFF.

The genes are TRBV7-2 and TRBJ1-3; D gene uncertain. V lost 2 bases, J lost 0 bases, and 5 bases lay in between. CDR1 is SGHTA and CDR2 is FQGNSA in the germline V gene. CDR3 length equals 14 residues. The CDR3 is CASSLSLSGNTIYF. Written as DNA, the CDR3 is TGTGCCAGCAGCTTATCCCTCTCTGGAAACACCATATATTTT.

The rearrangement uses TRBV27 and TRBJ1-4; TRBD1 is a possible D gene (6 bases). CDR3 length equals 16 residues. Trimming left V 4 bases short and J 4 bases short, with 16 bases between. The V gene's germline CDR1 is MNHEY and CDR2 SMNVEV (reference sequence). DNA of the CDR3: TGTGCCAGCAGTTCCCTCGGGGGGCAGTATAATGAAAAACTGTTTTTT. Residues: CASSSLGGQYNEKLFF. Filled out from reference TRBV27 and TRBJ1-4, the complete variable domain reads EAQVTQNPRYLITVTGKKLTVTCSQNMNHEYMSWYRQDPGLGLRQIYYSMNVEVTDKGDVPEGYKVSRKEKRNFPLILESPSPNQTSLYFCASSSLGGQYNEKLFFGSGTQLSVL.

The J gene is TRBJ1-1, the V gene TRBV29-1; 10 bases fit TRBD1. The V gene's germline CDR1 is SQVTM and CDR2 ANQGSEA. This CDR3 is built from 16 residues. The V segment lost 1 base and the J segment 5 bases; nucleotides outside the gene matches: 10. The CDR3 region is CSVEGVTGGFGTEAFF. The CDR3 DNA follows: TGCAGCGTTGAAGGGGTGACAGGGGGCTTTGGAACTGAAGCTTTCTTT.

This rearrangement joins TRBV19 to TRBJ1-5; no clear D. Trimming left V 7 bases short and J 6 bases short, with 16 bases between. Germline values: CDR1 LNHDA, CDR2 SQIVND (reference sequence). The length of the CDR3 is 14 residues. CDR3 sequence: CASTQQASGQPQHF. For the CDR3, the DNA is TGTGCCAGTACCCAGCAAGCGAGTGGTCAGCCCCAGCATTTT.

The V and J genes are TRBV6-1 and TRBJ1-4, with D possibly TRBD1 on 5 matching bases. Per germline, CDR1 MNHNS and CDR2 SASEGT. The CDR3 runs 13 residues. The V and J ends lost 6 bases and 8 bases respectively, with 13 bases between them. The CDR3 loop reads CASSYGAGEKLFF. The DNA for the CDR3 is TGTGCCAGCAGCTACGGGGCAGGGGAAAAACTGTTTTTT.

This rearrangement joins TRBV18 to TRBJ2-2; 13 positions agree with TRBD2. This CDR3 spans 16 amino acids. Germline lookup yields CDR1 KGHSH and CDR2 LQKENI. The V and J ends lost 3 bases and 5 bases, in that order; junction bases with no gene match: 3. The CDR3 bases are TGTGCCAGCTCACCTGGGACTAGCGGGGCGACCGGGGAGCTGTTTTTT. It translates to CASSPGTSGATGELFF. Using reference TRBV18 and TRBJ2-2 for the parts outside the CDR3, the full variable domain is NAGVMQNPRHLVRRRGQEARLRCSPMKGHSHVYWYRQLPEEGLKFMVYLQKENIIDESGMPKERFSAEFPKEGPSILRIQQVVRGDSAAYFCASSPGTSGATGELFFGEGSRLTVL.

This chain connects TRBV30 to TRBJ1-5, with D unresolved. The CDR3 is 13 amino acids. CDR1 is GTSNPN and CDR2 is SVGIG in the germline V gene (reference sequence). Trimming removed 3 bases at V and 3 bases at J, with 9 bases between. The CDR3 DNA reads as TGTGCCTGGAGCCCGGGAGACAATCAGCCCCAGCATTTT. This translates into CAWSPGDNQPQHF.

This clone was picked up a small number of times. This sequence joins TRBV13 and TRBJ2-1; TRBD1 might be the D (6 bases). Germline values: CDR1 PRHDT, CDR2 FYEKMQ (reference sequence). Trimming shortened V by 4 bases and J by 9 bases, and 19 bases separated the two germline ends. The CDR3 covers 15 residues. In nucleotides, the CDR3 is TGTGCCAGCAGCTGGACCAGGGGCCCGAGAGGTGAGCAGTTCTTC. Protein: CASSWTRGPRGEQFF.

The chain has TRBV29-1 and TRBJ1-1; D gene uncertain. V was pared by 4 bases and J by 3 bases, with 3 bases between. From germline, CDR1 is SQVTM and CDR2 ANQGSEA. The CDR3 contains 10 residues. The CDR3 DNA reads as TGCAGCGTTGGGGACACTGAAGCTTTCTTT. This encodes CSVGDTEAFF.

This clone appeared a few times. The chain links TRBV19 to TRBJ2-5, with 9 bases that match TRBD2. With 7 bases clipped from V and 1 base from J, the junction kept 4 bases outside the gene matches. Germline V lookup: CDR1 LNHDA, CDR2 SQIVND (reference sequence). This CDR3 is 14 amino acids long. CDR3 loop: CASTKTSGQETQYF. CDR3 nucleotide sequence: TGTGCCAGTACTAAGACTAGCGGCCAAGAGACCCAGTACTTC.

The chain is built from TRBV5-4 and TRBJ2-7; 8 positions match TRBD2. CDR3 length: 15 residues. Germline loops: CDR1 SGHNT, CDR2 YYREEE (reference sequence). Unmatched junction bases numbered 5, after V lost 3 bases and J lost 0 bases. The DNA of the CDR3 is TGTGCCAGCAGCTCCACTAGCGGCAGCTCCTACGAGCAGTACTTC. It is translated as CASSSTSGSSYEQYF.

This chain links TRBV6-1 with TRBJ1-6, with TRBD1 matching over 9 bases. This CDR3 region has 14 residues. V shed 3 bases and J 10 bases; nucleotides not matched to a gene: 4. The germline gives CDR1 MNHNS, CDR2 SASEGT. The CDR3, as DNA: TGTGCCAGCAGTGATAGACAGGGGGAATCACCCCTCCACTTT. It translates to CASSDRQGESPLHF.

Written as DNA, the CDR3 is TGTGCCAGCAGCTTAGACGGACAGGGACTATTCGGCTACACCTTC. Translated: CASSLDGQGLFGYTF. The chain employs TRBV11-2 and TRBJ1-2; 8 bases agree with TRBD1. Germline V gene sequence: CDR1 SGHAT, CDR2 FQNNGV. V shed 0 bases, J shed 8 bases, and the junction held 8 bases outside the gene matches. This CDR3 contains 15 residues.

The chain has TRBV4-1 and TRBJ1-1, with D possibly TRBD1 on 6 matching bases. Germline V CDR1 and CDR2: MGHRA, YSYEKL. This CDR3 has 13 residues. Trimming removed 6 bases from V and 4 bases from J, with 12 bases in between. The CDR3 reads CASRGHRGTEAFF. The CDR3 nucleotides are TGCGCCAGCAGGGGACACCGGGGCACTGAAGCTTTCTTT.

CDR3 bases: TGTGCTAGTGGTCCGGAGGGAGAAGCTTTCTTT. This translates into CASGPEGEAFF. The rearrangement uses TRBV12-5 and TRBJ1-1; unclear D gene. Germline V gene data show CDR1 as LGHNT and CDR2 as FRNRAP. V was cut by 5 bases and J by 8 bases, with 9 bases left in between. The CDR3 covers 11 residues.

This clone came up once. The V gene is TRBV11-2, the J gene TRBJ2-1; D possibly uses TRBD1 or TRBD2 (5 bases each). V lost 7 bases and J lost 4, with 14 bases in between. From germline, CDR1 is SGHAT and CDR2 FQNNGV. This CDR3 is 14 amino acids long. CDR3 bases: TGTGCCAGCACTCCCGAGGGGACGTACAATGAGCAGTTCTTC. It codes for CASTPEGTYNEQFF. The complete variable domain, with remaining parts taken from reference TRBV11-2 and TRBJ2-1, reads EAGVAQSPRYKIIEKRQSVAFWCNPISGHATLYWYQQILGQGPKLLIQFQNNGVVDDSQLPKDRFSAERLKGVDSTLKIQPAKLEDSAVYLCASTPEGTYNEQFFGPGTRLTVL.